The T cell receptor beta chain under discussion was sequenced for a study of blood T cell repertoires in COVID-19. Turning to the study itself: Samples of COVID-19 (acute and convalescent) were obtained from the United States, Italy and Spain.

This CDR3 region has 14 residues. The germline V gene has CDR1 MNHNS and CDR2 SASEGT. Trimming left V 3 bases short and J 6 bases short, with 14 bases between. This clone showed up many times. Profiled with immunoSEQ multiplex PCR; TCRdb holds only in-frame clones, not every one. The sample records about 90,000 clones, approximately 86% being singletons. The V call is TRBV6-1, the J call TRBJ1-2; D call uncertain. The sample taken for sequencing was peripheral blood. This TCR was recovered from a man at least 80 years old with active or convalescent COVID-19. The CDR3 nucleotides are TGTGCCAGCAGTGATCCGAGTACAGACGATGGCTACACCTTC. Translated: CASSDPSTDDGYTF.